The rows below give T cell receptor beta chains drawn from one sample of a study of regulatory T cells in long-lasting Graves disease. Via MiXCR, TCRdb re-called the multiplex PCR reads, giving one row per CDR3 protein. The sample yields a few hundred thousand distinct CDR3 sequences, about 13% seen once. Separately, the same data were catalogued under a study of T cells in Graves' hyperthyroidism and ophthalmopathy.

Here the sequenced sample was peripheral blood mononuclear cells (PBMCs), taken at new diagnosis, from a patient treated with antithyroid drugs. Receptor source: a man aged 30-40 years with Graves disease. The CDR3 runs from the conserved cysteine through the conserved F or W. D genes are given only for firm matches. Part of the rows lack a size; the others show once, few, many or a class for expanded clones.

>once|TRBV15|NA|TRBJ2-7
CATSRDSSRQTYEQYF
TGTGCCACCAGCAGAGATTCTTCTCGACAGACCTACGAGCAGTACTTC
>NA|TRBV29-1|NA|TRBJ2-4
CSARMGKANIQYF
TGCAGCGCTCGAATGGGGAAGGCGAACATTCAGTACTTC
>many|TRBV13|NA|TRBJ2-1
CASSSPSIVRDRGVNEQFF
TGTGCCAGCAGCTCCCCTTCAATCGTCCGGGACCGAGGAGTCAATGAGCAGTTCTTC
>many|TRBV10-3|TRBD1|TRBJ1-1
CAISDPDRGLFRETEAFF
TGTGCCATCAGTGACCCTGACAGGGGGTTGTTTAGGGAAACTGAAGCTTTCTTT
>many|TRBV6-2/TRBV6-3|TRBD1|TRBJ1-2
CASSDGTGFYGYTF
TGTGCCAGCAGTGATGGGACAGGCTTCTATGGCTACACCTTC
>NA|TRBV7-9|TRBD1|TRBJ2-5
CASSPRRTGRETQYF
TGTGCCAGCAGCCCGAGACGGACAGGGAGGGAGACCCAGTACTTC
>NA|TRBV19|NA|TRBJ1-5
CASNPGTLSNQPQHF
TGTGCCTCCAATCCCGGGACACTTAGCAATCAGCCCCAGCATTTT
>many|TRBV5-1|TRBD1|TRBJ1-2
CASSLEFGQGYGYTF
TGCGCCAGCAGCTTGGAATTCGGACAGGGGTATGGCTACACCTTC
>NA|TRBV7-9|NA|TRBJ2-1
CASSSWEGINEQFF
TGTGCCAGCAGCTCCTGGGAAGGGATCAATGAGCAGTTCTTC
>many|TRBV18|TRBD1|TRBJ1-1
CASSPNTGVGEAFF
TGTGCCAGCTCACCAAATACAGGGGTTGGTGAAGCTTTCTTT
>many|TRBV6-2/TRBV6-3|NA|TRBJ1-5
CASQTGFNQPQHF
TGTGCCAGCCAAACAGGGTTCAATCAGCCCCAGCATTTT
>many|TRBV20-1|TRBD2|TRBJ2-5
CSARDLSGRGETQYF
TGCAGTGCTAGAGATCTTAGCGGGAGGGGTGAGACCCAGTACTTC
>many|TRBV7-2|NA|TRBJ2-1
CASSLEGIYNEQFF
TGTGCCAGCAGCTTAGAGGGGATCTACAATGAGCAGTTCTTC
>many|TRBV11-2|TRBD1|TRBJ2-1
CASSAWTGNEQFF
TGTGCCAGCAGCGCTTGGACAGGGAATGAGCAGTTCTTC
>NA|TRBV18|NA|TRBJ1-6
CASSPLGWVGSPLHF
TGTGCCAGCTCACCATTGGGTTGGGTTGGATCACCCCTCCACTTT
>few|TRBV20-1|TRBD2|TRBJ2-7
CSARLSGRAPHEQYF
TGCAGTGCTAGACTTAGCGGGAGGGCTCCCCACGAGCAGTACTTC
>many|TRBV2|TRBD1|TRBJ1-2
CASYPTGDYGYTF
TGTGCCAGCTACCCGACAGGGGACTATGGCTACACCTTC
>NA|TRBV10-3|TRBD1|TRBJ2-7
CAISVREGAGYEQYF
TGTGCCATCAGTGTCAGAGAGGGGGCTGGGTACGAGCAGTACTTC
>NA|TRBV6-5|NA|TRBJ1-2
CASSYSGQKPYGYTF
TGTGCCAGCAGTTACTCTGGACAAAAACCCTATGGCTACACCTTC
>many|TRBV27|TRBD1|TRBJ1-5
CASSYRQGWNQPQHF
TGTGCCAGCAGTTATCGACAGGGATGGAATCAGCCCCAGCATTTT
>NA|TRBV19|NA|TRBJ2-7
CASSSRQALGYEQYF
TGTGCCAGTAGTTCCCGACAGGCTCTCGGCTACGAGCAGTACTTC
>few|TRBV5-4|NA|TRBJ1-2
CASTYKGPYGYTF
TGTGCCAGCACCTACAAAGGGCCCTACGGCTACACCTTC
>many|TRBV3-1|NA|TRBJ2-7
CASSRQVYEQYF
TGTGCCAGCAGCCGACAGGTCTACGAGCAGTACTTC
>NA|TRBV9|TRBD2|TRBJ2-3
CASSGRPSGVTDTQYF
TGTGCCAGCAGCGGACGACCTAGCGGGGTTACAGATACGCAGTATTTT